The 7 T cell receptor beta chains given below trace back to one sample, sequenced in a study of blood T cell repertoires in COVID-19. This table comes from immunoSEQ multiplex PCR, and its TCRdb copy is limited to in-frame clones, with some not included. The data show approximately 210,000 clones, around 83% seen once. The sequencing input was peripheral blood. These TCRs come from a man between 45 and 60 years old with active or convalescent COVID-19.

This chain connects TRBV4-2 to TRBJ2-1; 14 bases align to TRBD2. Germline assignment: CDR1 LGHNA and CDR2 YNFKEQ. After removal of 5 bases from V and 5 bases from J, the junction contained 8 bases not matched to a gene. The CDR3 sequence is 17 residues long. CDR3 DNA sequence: TGTGCCAGCAGCTCCGGACTAGCGGGAGGACCAGACAATGAGCAGTTCTTC. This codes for CASSSGLAGGPDNEQFF.

CDR3 bases: TGTGCCATCTCTCCGCTTTTAGGGACAGGGCCGTCGGGAAACACCATATATTTT. Translation: CAISPLLGTGPSGNTIYF. V gene TRBV10-3 combines with J gene TRBJ1-3; 9 positions match TRBD1. This CDR3 comprises 18 residues. V shed 8 bases, J shed 4 bases, and the junction held 18 bases outside the gene matches. Germline values: CDR1 ENHRY, CDR2 SYGVKD.

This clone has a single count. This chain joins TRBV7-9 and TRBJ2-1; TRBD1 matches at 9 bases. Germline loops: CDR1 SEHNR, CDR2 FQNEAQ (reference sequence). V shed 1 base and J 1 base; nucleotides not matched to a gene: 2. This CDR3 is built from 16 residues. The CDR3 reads CASSLGTGVSYNEQFF. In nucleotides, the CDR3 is TGTGCCAGCAGCTTAGGGACAGGGGTTTCCTACAATGAGCAGTTCTTC.

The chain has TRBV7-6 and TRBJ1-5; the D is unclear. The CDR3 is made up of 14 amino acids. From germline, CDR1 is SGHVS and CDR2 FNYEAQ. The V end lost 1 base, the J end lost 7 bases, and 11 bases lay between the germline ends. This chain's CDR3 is CASSLGGPGQPQHF. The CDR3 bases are TGTGCCAGCAGCTTAGGAGGGCCGGGACAGCCCCAGCATTTT.

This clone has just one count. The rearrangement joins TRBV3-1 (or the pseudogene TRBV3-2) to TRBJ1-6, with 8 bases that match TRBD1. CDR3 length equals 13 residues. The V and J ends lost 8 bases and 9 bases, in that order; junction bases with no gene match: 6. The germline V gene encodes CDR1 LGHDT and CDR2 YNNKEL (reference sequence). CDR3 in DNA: TGTGCCAGCTCCCAGGGGGCGAGTTCACCCCTCCACTTT. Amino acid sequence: CASSQGASSPLHF.

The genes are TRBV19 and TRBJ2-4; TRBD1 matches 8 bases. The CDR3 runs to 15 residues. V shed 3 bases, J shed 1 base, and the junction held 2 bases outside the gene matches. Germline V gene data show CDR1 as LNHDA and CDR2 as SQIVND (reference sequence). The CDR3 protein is CASSIQGAAKNIQYF. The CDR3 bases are TGTGCCAGTAGTATTCAGGGGGCGGCCAAAAACATTCAGTACTTC.

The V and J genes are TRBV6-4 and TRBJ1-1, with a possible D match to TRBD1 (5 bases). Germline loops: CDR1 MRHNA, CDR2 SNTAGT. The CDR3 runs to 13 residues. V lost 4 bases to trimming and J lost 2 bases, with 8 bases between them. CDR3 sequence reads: CASSAQGNTEAFF. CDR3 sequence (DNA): TGTGCCAGCAGTGCCCAGGGAAACACTGAAGCTTTCTTT.